These T cell receptor beta chains were read from a single sample in a study of T cell repertoires in cytomegalovirus infection. TCRdb fed the reads into MiXCR, producing one record per CDR3 protein. The repertoire includes 35,000 to 55,000 distinct CDR3 sequences, roughly 19% of them detected once, and approximately 55% sits in the top ten. No antigen has been assigned to these receptors. This material consisted of CD8+ T cells from cultured PBMCs, taken from culture after CMV antigen stimulation. The receptors derive from a human donor in good health (CMV status not recorded). Some clones in this sample may be carry-over from other donors' samples. Each CDR3 is given with its conserved first and last residue. The D gene is left open where the match is weak. Expanded clones are given a class, and other clones once, few, many or no size at all.

TRBV19,TRBD2,TRBJ2-1,many,18,TGTGCCAGTAGTGCCGGACATGGGGGCGGGAGGGCCGGCAATGAGCAGTTCTTC,CASSAGHGGGRAGNEQFF
TRBV14,NA,TRBJ2-2,many,14,TGTGCCAGCAGCCACAGGGGAAACACCGGGGAGCTGTTTTTT,CASSHRGNTGELFF
TRBV5-4,NA,TRBJ1-6,few,13,TGTGCCAGCAGCTTGGATCCCCCTTCACCCCTCCACTTT,CASSLDPPSPLHF
TRBV19,TRBD1,TRBJ1-1,NA,16,TGTGCCAGTAGTCGAGGGGCAGGGGGTAGGACCACTGAAGCTTTCTTT,CASSRGAGGRTTEAFF
TRBV12-3/TRBV12-4,NA,TRBJ2-7,many,12,TGTGCCAGCAGTTTACAGGGTCTCGAGCAGTACTTC,CASSLQGLEQYF
TRBV11-3,NA,TRBJ2-3,many,13,TGTGCCAGCAGGCTCTTTGGATCAGATACGCAGTATTTT,CASRLFGSDTQYF
TRBV5-5,NA,TRBJ2-7,few,14,TGTGCCAGCAGCCAAATGAGAGGGACCTACGAGCAGTACTTC,CASSQMRGTYEQYF
TRBV12-5,NA,TRBJ2-1,NA,14,TGTGCTAGTGGTTTGGTATCCCGGGACAATGAGCAGTTCTTC,CASGLVSRDNEQFF
TRBV2,TRBD1,TRBJ1-6,many,15,TGTGCCAGCAGTGATAGACAGGGTTCTCATTCACCCCTCCACTTT,CASSDRQGSHSPLHF
TRBV29-1,NA,TRBJ1-2,once,12,TGCAGCGTTGAAGAATCCAAGCGGGGCTACACCTTC,CSVEESKRGYTF
TRBV7-2,TRBD2,TRBJ2-3,many,15,TGTGCCAGCAGCCTCGGACTAGCGGGAACGGGGACGCAGTATTTT,CASSLGLAGTGTQYF
TRBV2,TRBD2,TRBJ2-2,NA,15,TGTGCCAGCAATCGGGGGGGCGTTCGAACCGGGGAGCTGTTTTTT,CASNRGGVRTGELFF
TRBV27,NA,TRBJ2-2,few,15,TGTGCCAGCACCAACCCGGGACAAGGCACCGGGGAGCTGTTTTTT,CASTNPGQGTGELFF
TRBV11-2,TRBD2,TRBJ2-1,NA,15,TGTGCCAGCAGCTTAGTAGCGGGAGTCGGCAATGAGCAGTTCTTC,CASSLVAGVGNEQFF
TRBV7-8,TRBD1,TRBJ2-2,many,15,TGTGCCAGCAGCCTACGACAGGGGCGGGTCGGGGAGCTGTTTTTT,CASSLRQGRVGELFF
TRBV27,NA,TRBJ1-1,NA,15,TGTGCCAGCAGTTTACACAGGAACAGGAACACTGAAGCTTTCTTT,CASSLHRNRNTEAFF
TRBV6-2/TRBV6-3,TRBD1,TRBJ2-7,few,13,TGTGCCAGCAGTCCCGGACAGGGGATCGAGCAGTACTTC,CASSPGQGIEQYF
TRBV7-2,TRBD2,TRBJ2-7,NA,15,TGTGCCAGCAGCGCATTAGCGGGAGGCCGATACGAGCAGTACTTC,CASSALAGGRYEQYF
TRBV20-1,NA,TRBJ1-2,NA,15,TGCAGTGCCCCGAATGGGCACCCGGACGGGTATGGCTACACCTTC,CSAPNGHPDGYGYTF
TRBV27,NA,TRBJ1-2,many,14,TGTGCCAGCAGTCCGGCGGGATCCCTGGAGGGCTACACCTTC,CASSPAGSLEGYTF
TRBV7-6,NA,TRBJ1-1,many,13,TGTGCCAGCAGCTTAGGACACGGCGCGGAAGCTTTCTTT,CASSLGHGAEAFF
TRBV5-6,TRBD1,TRBJ2-3,NA,14,TGTGCCAGCAGCGAGGACAGGGGAGCAGATACGCAGTATTTT,CASSEDRGADTQYF
TRBV4-1,NA,TRBJ2-5,NA,14,TGCGCCAGCAGCCCAGAGGCTATCCAAGAGACCCAGTACTTC,CASSPEAIQETQYF
TRBV5-1,NA,TRBJ2-3,NA,13,TGCGCCAGCAAGGAACAGCCCACAGATACGCAGTATTTT,CASKEQPTDTQYF
TRBV6-2/TRBV6-3,NA,TRBJ2-7,many,20,TGTGCCAGCAGTGCGAAGTCGGGGGAATGGAGACTCAAGAGCTCCTACGAGCAGTACTTC,CASSAKSGEWRLKSSYEQYF
TRBV15,NA,TRBJ2-7,many,11,TGTGCCACCAGCGATAACTACGAGCAGTACTTC,CATSDNYEQYF
TRBV7-3,TRBD1,TRBJ2-3,NA,16,TGTGCCAGCAGCCCTTTGACAGGGGGCTCTGCAGATACGCAGTATTTT,CASSPLTGGSADTQYF
TRBV19,NA,TRBJ1-5,many,16,TGTGCCAGTAGTCCCCTGGCCGGCAGCCTCAATCAGCCCCAGCATTTT,CASSPLAGSLNQPQHF
TRBV7-9,NA,TRBJ1-5,many,12,TGTGCCAGCAGCTTAGCCTCTCAGCCCCAGCATTTT,CASSLASQPQHF
TRBV5-6,NA,TRBJ2-1,few,15,TGTGCCAGCAGCTTGACGACAGAACCCTACAATGAGCAGTTCTTC,CASSLTTEPYNEQFF
TRBV28,TRBD2,TRBJ2-3,NA,17,TGTGCCAGCAGTTCCCTCCTTGGAGCGGGAGATGCAGATAAGCAGTATTTT,CASSSLLGAGDADKQYF
TRBV19,NA,TRBJ2-2,NA,13,TGTGCCGTCGAACAGGGGAACACCGGGGAGCTGTTTTTT,CAVEQGNTGELFF
TRBV7-6,NA,TRBJ2-5,many,11,TGTGCCAGCAGCCGTCAAGAGACCCAGTACTTC,CASSRQETQYF
TRBV7-1,NA,TRBJ1-5,NA,12,TGTGCCAGCAGCGAGGGAGATAGGCCCCAGCATTTT,CASSEGDRPQHF
TRBV15,NA,TRBJ2-3,NA,16,TGTGCCACCTCACCCAACCCCCCGGGTAGTGCGGATACGCAGTATTTT,CATSPNPPGSADTQYF
TRBV15,NA,TRBJ2-2,few,13,TGTGCCACCAGCAGCGCGGAGTACAGGGAGCTGTTTTTT,CATSSAEYRELFF
TRBV15,TRBD2,TRBJ2-1,few,17,TGTGCCACCAGCAGAGATAGCGGGAGGGCCCCAGGATATGAGCAGTTCTTC,CATSRDSGRAPGYEQFF
TRBV28,NA,TRBJ2-3,NA,15,TGTGCCAGCACCCTTACCGGGAGTATAGGTGATACGCAGTATTTT,CASTLTGSIGDTQYF
TRBV28,TRBD1,TRBJ2-2,NA,15,TGTGCCAGCAGAACCGGGACAGGAAACACCGGGGAGCTGTTTTTT,CASRTGTGNTGELFF
TRBV9,TRBD2,TRBJ2-1,NA,15,TGTGCCAGCAGCGTAGGAGCGGGAGGTTCAAATGAGCAGTTCTTC,CASSVGAGGSNEQFF
TRBV19,TRBD1,TRBJ1-2,many,12,TGTGCCAGTGGAGAGACAGGGGTCGGCTACACCTTC,CASGETGVGYTF
TRBV5-1,TRBD2,TRBJ2-7,NA,16,TGCGCCAGCAGCTCGGGGACTAGTTCCAGCTCCTACGAGCAGTACTTC,CASSSGTSSSSYEQYF
TRBV27,NA,TRBJ1-4,NA,14,TGTGCCAGCAGTTTAAGGCCCGACGGAGAAAAACTGTTTTTT,CASSLRPDGEKLFF
TRBV19,NA,TRBJ2-4,few,15,TGTGCCAGTAGTCTGGGACACCCAGCCAAAAACATTCAGTACTTC,CASSLGHPAKNIQYF
TRBV27,TRBD1,TRBJ2-1,few,15,TGTGCCAGCCGAATCGAAGGGGGCGCTTACAATGAGCAGTTCTTC,CASRIEGGAYNEQFF
TRBV6-1,TRBD2,TRBJ2-1,many,16,TGTGCCAGCAGTGCAACTAGCGGGGACGCCTACAATGAGCAGTTCTTC,CASSATSGDAYNEQFF
TRBV12-3/TRBV12-4,TRBD2,TRBJ2-2,few,17,TGTGCCAGCAGTTTAGCAACGGGACTAGCGGGCCCCGGGGAGCTGTTTTTT,CASSLATGLAGPGELFF
TRBV27,TRBD2,TRBJ2-7,many,15,TGTGCCAGCAGTTTGACGGGACTACGCCAAGACGAGCAGTACTTC,CASSLTGLRQDEQYF